The rows below give T cell receptor beta chains drawn from one sample of a study of T cell changes during pregnancy in multiple sclerosis. Profiling relied on immunoSEQ multiplex PCR, and the TCRdb table lists in-frame clones only, not all of them. Of fewer than 100,000 clones in the sample, 90% to 95% are singletons; the top ten hold 2.5% to 3%. This sample comprised peripheral blood, obtained after pregnancy. The receptors shown here come from a female donor in good health, enrolled as a control in a pregnancy study. Both conserved end residues are part of each CDR3. The D gene is left open where the match is weak. Size is omitted from some rows. Given values are once, few, many or a class for expanded clones.

d_call j_call clone_size v_call cdr3_aa cdr3_nt
NA TRBJ1-1 NA TRBV9 CASSQAGGGTEAFF TGTGCCAGCAGCCAAGCCGGGGGAGGGACTGAAGCTTTCTTT
NA TRBJ2-1 NA TRBV19 CASSPPLAGSYNEQFF TGTGCCAGTAGCCCTCCTTTGGCGGGATCCTACAATGAGCAGTTCTTC
NA TRBJ2-7 NA TRBV5-6 CASSGTYEQYF TGTGCCAGCAGCGGCACCTACGAGCAGTACTTC
TRBD1 TRBJ2-7 NA TRBV11-2 CASSPRRQGEPYEQYF TGTGCCAGCAGCCCCCGGAGACAGGGGGAACCATACGAGCAGTACTTC
NA TRBJ2-1 NA TRBV6-5 CASSATSRVQFF TGTGCCAGCAGCGCCACGTCCAGGGTGCAGTTCTTC
TRBD2 TRBJ2-2 NA TRBV7-2 CASSLDSGGLTGELFF TGTGCCAGCAGCTTAGATAGCGGGGGGCTCACCGGGGAGCTGTTTTTT
TRBD1 TRBJ2-2 NA TRBV5-8 CASSSDRGQTGELFF TGTGCCAGCAGTTCGGACAGGGGTCAGACCGGGGAGCTGTTTTTT
TRBD1 TRBJ2-3 NA TRBV5-4 CASSTETGQRTDTQYF TGTGCCAGCAGCACGGAGACAGGGCAGCGCACAGATACGCAGTATTTT
NA TRBJ2-7 NA TRBV7-8 CASSSRGSYEQYF TGTGCCAGCAGCTCCCGGGGTTCCTACGAGCAGTACTTC
TRBD1 TRBJ2-7 NA TRBV2 CASTQTGSSYEQYF TGTGCCAGCACCCAGACAGGGAGCTCCTACGAGCAGTACTTC
NA TRBJ2-1 NA TRBV15 CATSRGGYNEQFF TGTGCCACCAGCAGAGGAGGCTACAATGAGCAGTTCTTC
NA TRBJ2-7 NA TRBV7-9 CASSLSASAYEQYF TGTGCCAGCAGCTTATCTGCCAGCGCCTACGAGCAGTACTTC
TRBD2 TRBJ2-1 once TRBV20-1 CSAPGLEEQFF TGCAGTGCCCCGGGACTAGAGGAGCAGTTCTTC
TRBD1 TRBJ1-2 few TRBV18 CASSGTGLYGYTF TGTGCCAGCTCGGGGACAGGCCTCTATGGCTACACCTTC
TRBD1 TRBJ2-7 NA TRBV13 CASSFGTGTYEQYF TGTGCCAGCAGCTTCGGGACAGGTACCTACGAGCAGTACTTC
NA TRBJ1-2 NA TRBV4-1 CASSSHRAGDYGYTF TGCGCCAGCAGCTCCCACCGGGCGGGGGACTATGGCTACACCTTC
TRBD1 TRBJ2-7 NA TRBV5-4 CASSRTGATPTSYEQYF TGTGCCAGCAGCCGCACAGGGGCCACCCCAACCTCCTACGAGCAGTACTTC
TRBD2 TRBJ2-1 NA TRBV6-5 CASSYSSGRFYNEQFF TGTGCCAGCAGTTATTCAAGCGGGAGGTTCTACAATGAGCAGTTCTTC
TRBD1 TRBJ2-3 few TRBV30 CAWSTTGFTDTQYF TGTGCCTGGAGCACGACAGGGTTCACAGATACGCAGTATTTT
TRBD2 TRBJ2-1 NA TRBV6-1 CASRNSGGPVQFF TGTGCCAGCCGAAACTCGGGGGGGCCGGTGCAGTTCTTC
NA TRBJ1-5 NA TRBV2 CASSDGGSNQPQHF TGTGCCAGCAGTGATGGGGGGAGCAATCAGCCCCAGCATTTT
NA TRBJ2-7 NA TRBV15 CATSTHRGEQYF TGTGCCACCAGCACTCATCGGGGTGAGCAGTACTTC
NA TRBJ2-5 NA TRBV7-2 CASSQRPRQETQYF TGTGCCAGCAGCCAGAGGCCAAGACAAGAGACCCAGTACTTC
TRBD2 TRBJ2-3 once TRBV5-1 CASSRTSRDTQYF TGCGCCAGCAGCCGGACTAGTAGAGATACGCAGTATTTT
NA TRBJ2-1 NA TRBV29-1 CSVEDLQRVDNEQFF TGCAGCGTTGAAGATCTTCAACGGGTAGACAATGAGCAGTTCTTC
TRBD1 TRBJ1-1 few TRBV27 CASRAYRGKNTEAFF TGTGCCAGCAGGGCTTACAGGGGGAAGAACACTGAAGCTTTCTTT
TRBD1 TRBJ1-5 NA TRBV5-6 CASTRTGGNQPQHF TGTGCCAGCACGCGGACAGGTGGCAATCAGCCCCAGCATTTT
NA TRBJ2-1 NA TRBV18 CASSPPGRDEQFF TGTGCCAGCTCACCACCAGGTCGGGATGAGCAGTTCTTC
TRBD1 TRBJ1-1 NA TRBV30 CAWSRDRGNTEAFF TGTGCCTGGAGTAGGGACAGGGGAAACACTGAAGCTTTCTTT
NA TRBJ2-2 NA TRBV30 CAWVGLTGELFF TGTGCCTGGGTTGGACTCACCGGGGAGCTGTTTTTT
TRBD1 TRBJ2-7 once TRBV5-8 CASSRDRGPWDEQYF TGTGCCAGCAGCCGCGACAGGGGCCCCTGGGACGAGCAGTACTTC
TRBD1 TRBJ1-3 NA TRBV5-1 CASSLTGDSGNTIYF TGCGCCAGCAGCTTGACAGGGGACTCTGGAAACACCATATATTTT
NA TRBJ2-2 NA TRBV19 CASSILGGRTGELFF TGTGCCAGTAGTATATTGGGGGGGCGAACCGGGGAGCTGTTTTTT
TRBD2 TRBJ2-7 NA TRBV2 CASTVTSGSFYEQYF TGTGCCAGCACTGTCACTAGCGGGAGTTTCTACGAGCAGTACTTC
NA TRBJ2-2 NA TRBV6-5 CAIRERGPTGELFF TGTGCCATTCGAGAGCGAGGGCCCACCGGGGAGCTGTTTTTT
NA TRBJ2-3 NA TRBV15 CATSTPLAGTDTQYF TGTGCCACCAGCACGCCCTTAGCGGGCACAGATACGCAGTATTTT
NA TRBJ2-5 NA TRBV28 CASSRLQETQYF TGTGCCAGCAGTAGACTACAAGAGACCCAGTACTTC
NA TRBJ2-7 NA TRBV5-1 CASSLDGYEQYF TGCGCCAGCAGCTTGGACGGCTACGAGCAGTACTTC
TRBD2 TRBJ2-5 few TRBV5-4 CASSLGTSGGRKETQYF TGTGCCAGCAGCTTGGGGACGAGCGGGGGGCGAAAAGAGACCCAGTACTTC
NA TRBJ2-7 once TRBV10-3 CAITKGNYEQYF TGTGCCATCACAAAGGGGAACTACGAGCAGTACTTC
TRBD1 TRBJ2-2 NA TRBV6-5 CASSYSAGGSGELFF TGTGCCAGCAGTTACTCCGCAGGGGGCTCCGGGGAGCTGTTTTTT
NA TRBJ2-1 NA TRBV11-2 CASSLVLEVYNEQFF TGTGCCAGCAGCTTAGTACTCGAAGTCTACAATGAGCAGTTCTTC
NA TRBJ2-1 NA TRBV19 CASKVASLSYNEQFF TGTGCCAGCAAAGTAGCGTCCCTTAGCTACAATGAGCAGTTCTTC
NA TRBJ1-5 NA TRBV4-2 CASSQGVIGNQPQHF TGTGCCAGCAGCCAAGGCGTCATCGGCAATCAGCCCCAGCATTTT
NA TRBJ2-3 NA TRBV18 CASSRTAGALTDTQYF TGTGCCAGCTCACGAACGGCGGGGGCCCTCACAGATACGCAGTATTTT
NA TRBJ2-2 few TRBV29-1 CSVQGPTNTGELFF TGCAGCGTACAGGGACCGACGAACACCGGGGAGCTGTTTTTT
NA TRBJ1-2 NA TRBV15 CATSRDQRAFGGYTF TGTGCCACCAGCAGAGATCAGAGGGCATTCGGGGGCTACACCTTC
TRBD2 TRBJ2-3 NA TRBV5-1 CASSPASGGAPRTDTQYF TGCGCCAGCAGCCCAGCTAGCGGGGGAGCACCTCGGACAGATACGCAGTATTTT
TRBD1 TRBJ2-7 few TRBV6-5 CASSYWSTGGREQYF TGTGCCAGCAGCTACTGGTCGACAGGGGGAAGGGAGCAGTACTTC
NA TRBJ1-1 few TRBV28 CASSTSSGGAEAFF TGTGCCAGCAGTACCTCATCGGGGGGCGCTGAAGCTTTCTTT
TRBD2 TRBJ2-2 once TRBV27 CASSFFAGGRTGELFF TGTGCCAGCAGTTTCTTTGCGGGAGGGCGCACCGGGGAGCTGTTTTTT
NA TRBJ2-1 NA TRBV5-4 CASSQEIGGYNEQFF TGTGCCAGCAGCCAAGAGATAGGGGGCTACAATGAGCAGTTCTTC
NA TRBJ2-5 NA TRBV5-4 CASSQGLPVVTQYF TGTGCCAGCAGCCAGGGACTCCCGGTTGTGACCCAGTACTTC
NA TRBJ2-1 NA TRBV28 CASSTQSSSWFNEQFF TGTGCCAGCAGCACCCAGTCTAGCTCATGGTTCAATGAGCAGTTCTTC
TRBD2 TRBJ2-3 once TRBV10-1 CASSDSGGGTTDTQYF TGCGCCAGCAGTGACTCCGGCGGGGGGACCACAGATACGCAGTATTTT
NA TRBJ2-3 NA TRBV6-5 CASSYNQGSDTQYF TGTGCCAGCAGTTACAACCAGGGGTCGGATACGCAGTATTTT
NA TRBJ2-7 NA TRBV6-5 CASSSGLTDYYEQYF TGTGCCAGCAGTTCGGGCCTTACCGACTACTACGAGCAGTACTTC